This T cell receptor beta chain was recorded in a study of shared clonotypes between healthy human individuals. General study findings and limits: Rarefaction indicated that sorted-subset sequencing remained incomplete although depth was large. Sampling included only blood; tissue repertoires likely differ.

CDR3 length equals 14 residues. V gave up 2 bases and J gave up 4 bases, with 9 bases separating them. Germline assignment: CDR1 MNHEY and CDR2 SMNVEV (reference sequence). Turning to this clone: No antigen is known for it. Within the sample, other DNA sequences also encode this same CDR3.

This table comes from immunoSEQ multiplex PCR, and its TCRdb copy is limited to in-frame clones, with some not included. The sample yields about 1,500,000 clones, about 96% seen once. The TCR was taken from a man in his thirties or forties in good health. The genes are TRBV27 and TRBJ2-1; maybe TRBD1 (5 bases). Material for sequencing was naive CD4+ T cells sorted from blood. Subset given: CD45RA+ positively selected. As DNA, the CDR3 is TGTGCCAGCAGTTTACGGCGGACATACAATGAGCAGTTCTTC. This encodes CASSLRRTYNEQFF.